These 32 T cell receptor beta chains came from one sample sequenced in a study of blood T cell repertoires in COVID-19. TCRdb's copy holds only in-frame clones and misses some; the assay was immunoSEQ multiplex PCR. The sample includes around 300,000 clones, approximately 86% of them seen just once. The specimen sequenced was peripheral blood. The receptors here all came from a woman in her seventies with COVID-19, enrolled during active disease.

The gene calls are TRBV21-1 and TRBJ2-5; TRBD1 reflects the table's D call only, with no check against the DNA. TRBV21-1 is a listed pseudogene. CDR3 length: 17 amino acids. CDR3 residues: CASSLRNRGRVGKTQYF. The CDR3, as DNA: TGTGCCAGCAGCTTACGAAACAGGGGGCGAGTCGGGAAGACCCAGTACTTC.

V and J are TRBV29-1 and TRBJ1-2, with D possibly TRBD1 on 6 matching bases. Germline assignment: CDR1 SQVTM and CDR2 ANQGSEA. V shed 0 bases and J shed 0 bases, with 20 bases lying between them. The CDR3 is 18 residues long. CDR3 region: CSVEDPQGRGPSNYGYTF. CDR3 nucleotides: TGCAGCGTTGAAGATCCCCAGGGCAGGGGACCCTCTAACTATGGCTACACCTTC.

This sequence joins TRBV10-3 and TRBJ2-7, with 9 bases fitting TRBD2. The CDR3 has 14 residues. The J segment lost 0 bases and the V segment lost 6 bases, leaving 3 bases of the junction unmatched. Germline values: CDR1 ENHRY, CDR2 SYGVKD. The CDR3 nucleotides are TGTGCCATCAGGCTAGCGGGGTCCTCCTACGAGCAGTACTTC. Translation: CAIRLAGSSYEQYF.

This sequence joins TRBV6-2 or TRBV6-3 and TRBJ2-7, with TRBD1 identical over 9 bases. Germline V gene lookup returns CDR1 MNHEY and CDR2 SVGEGT. V lost 0 bases and J lost 7; bases outside the gene matches: 10. CDR3 length: 16 amino acids. The CDR3 reads CASSYSLGQGQLEQYF. The CDR3 nucleotides read TGTGCCAGCAGTTACTCCCTGGGACAGGGTCAGTTGGAGCAGTACTTC.

V usage is TRBV6-5 and J usage is TRBJ2-2; D remains unclear. There are 13 residues in the CDR3. V lost 11 bases to trimming and J lost 2 bases, with 12 bases between them. CDR1 is MNHEY and CDR2 is SVGAGI in the germline V gene. CDR3 sequence (DNA): TGTGCCCCGAGCCAGGCTAACACCGGGGAGCTGTTTTTT. As protein: CAPSQANTGELFF.

The J gene is TRBJ2-7, the V gene TRBV4-3; D is perhaps TRBD1 (6 bases). CDR3 length: 15 residues. Germline loops: CDR1 LGHNA, CDR2 YSLEER. Trimming pared 2 bases from V and 4 bases from J, leaving 15 bases between. CDR3 in DNA: TGCGCCAGCAGCCAAAAGTGGCAGGGGATTTACGAGCAGTACTTC. It codes for CASSQKWQGIYEQYF.

The chain links TRBV5-4 to TRBJ2-1; perhaps TRBD1 as D (5 bases). V shed 2 bases and J shed 9 bases, with 9 bases lying between them. Germline assignment: CDR1 SGHNT and CDR2 YYREEE (reference sequence). The CDR3 is 12 amino acids. The CDR3 nucleotides read TGTGCCAGCAGCTTTCAGGGCGGTGAGCAGTTCTTC. Encoded protein: CASSFQGGEQFF.

The genes are TRBV11-3 and TRBJ1-3; 8 bases are a match to TRBD1. The CDR3 runs 15 residues. Germline V CDR1 and CDR2: SGHNT, YENEEA. With 4 bases clipped from V and 4 bases from J, the junction kept 6 bases outside the gene matches. The chain's CDR3 is CASSSRTGNGNTIYF. The CDR3 DNA is TGTGCCAGCAGCTCCCGGACAGGGAACGGAAACACCATATATTTT.

The J gene is TRBJ1-1, the V gene TRBV5-1; D may be TRBD1 (5 bases). Per germline, CDR1 SGHRS and CDR2 YFSETQ. The CDR3 sequence is 15 residues long. V was clipped by 0 bases and J by 1 base, with 10 bases between them. The CDR3 region is CASSLAGVQNTEAFF. CDR3 in DNA: TGCGCCAGCAGCTTGGCGGGGGTTCAGAACACTGAAGCTTTCTTT.

The rearrangement links TRBV5-1 to TRBJ1-5, with 9 bases matching TRBD1. This CDR3 region has 14 residues. The germline gives CDR1 SGHRS, CDR2 YFSETQ. Losses at the gene ends were 4 bases for V and 7 bases for J; bases not matched to a gene: 6. CDR3 in DNA: TGCGCCAGCAGCGTAGGGACAGGGAACCAGCCCCAGCATTTT. This codes for CASSVGTGNQPQHF. The variable domain in full, completed from reference TRBV5-1 and TRBJ1-5, reads KAGVTQTPRYLIKTRGQQVTLSCSPISGHRSVSWYQQTPGQGLQFLFEYFSETQRNKGNFPGRFSGRQFSNSRSEMNVSTLELGDSALYLCASSVGTGNQPQHFGDGTRLSIL.

V is TRBV27 and J is TRBJ1-5; D is perhaps TRBD1 (6 bases). Germline CDR1 is MNHEY and CDR2 is SMNVEV (reference sequence). CDR3 length: 13 residues. Trimming shortened V by 6 bases and J by 4 bases, and 10 bases separated the two germline ends. The CDR3 spells CASRLTGNQPQHF. The DNA for the CDR3 is TGTGCCAGCAGGCTGACAGGTAATCAGCCCCAGCATTTT.

The chain combines TRBV19 with TRBJ1-5; 8 bases agree with TRBD1. The CDR3 is 15 amino acids. V lost 3 bases to trimming and J lost 4 bases; unmatched junction nucleotides: 5. Germline V gene data show CDR1 as LNHDA and CDR2 as SQIVND (reference sequence). This CDR3 reads CASSILGQGNQPQHF. The CDR3 bases are TGTGCCAGTAGTATCCTCGGACAGGGTAATCAGCCCCAGCATTTT.

The genes are TRBV19 and TRBJ2-6; TRBD1 matches at 7 bases. Germline trimming cut 6 bases from V and 3 bases from J; bases unmatched to any gene: 2. Germline V CDR1 and CDR2: LNHDA, SQIVND (reference sequence). This CDR3 contains 14 residues. This chain's CDR3 is CASSQGDGANVLTF. The CDR3 region has the DNA TGTGCCAGTAGCCAGGGGGATGGGGCCAACGTCCTGACTTTC.

The chain has TRBV5-4 and TRBJ1-1; 7 positions agree with TRBD1. The CDR3 runs to 15 residues. Per the germline V gene, CDR1 is SGHNT and CDR2 is YYREEE (reference sequence). After removal of 3 bases from V and 4 bases from J, the junction contained 9 bases not matched to a gene. The CDR3 loop reads CASSSGTEGVTEAFF. CDR3 coding DNA: TGTGCCAGCAGCTCCGGGACAGAGGGAGTCACTGAAGCTTTCTTT.

J is TRBJ2-7 and V is TRBV13; TRBD1 aligns across 7 bases. The germline CDR1 and CDR2 sequences are PRHDT and FYEKMQ (reference sequence). Trimming took 5 bases from V and 3 from J; bases not matched to a gene: 4. The CDR3 contains 13 residues. CDR3 sequence: CASSPGTVYEQYF. CDR3 in DNA: TGTGCCAGCAGCCCCGGGACAGTCTACGAGCAGTACTTC.

The V call is TRBV2, the J call TRBJ1-2; 10 nucleotides align to TRBD1. The V gene end was trimmed by 7 bases and the J gene end by 5 bases; junction bases not matched to a gene: 7. There are 14 residues in the CDR3. CDR1 and CDR2 from the germline V gene are SNHLY and FYNNEI. CDR3 sequence reads: CASTRDRGDYGYTF. CDR3 sequence (DNA): TGTGCCAGCACCCGGGACAGGGGAGATTATGGCTACACCTTC.

The rearrangement uses TRBV12-3 or TRBV12-4 and TRBJ2-4; 7 bases fit TRBD1. J gave up 10 bases and V 6 bases, and 6 bases lay outside the gene matches. The CDR3 consists of 12 residues. The CDR3 here is CASRTGYSIQYF. The CDR3 DNA is TGTGCCAGCAGGACAGGGTACTCGATTCAGTACTTC.

This chain links TRBV2 with TRBJ2-3; no firm D call. The CDR3 is 15 residues long. V lost 1 base to trimming and J lost 1 base, with 9 bases between them. Germline V CDR1 and CDR2: SNHLY, FYNNEI. The CDR3 region is CASSEGSTRTDTQYF. In nucleotides, the CDR3 is TGTGCCAGCAGTGAAGGGAGCACACGCACAGATACGCAGTATTTT. The variable domain in full, with the rest retrieved from reference TRBV2 and TRBJ2-3, is EPEVTQTPSHQVTQMGQEVILRCVPISNHLYFYWYRQILGQKVEFLVSFYNNEISEKSEIFDDQFSVERPDGSNFTLKIRSTKLEDSAMYFCASSEGSTRTDTQYFGPGTRLTVL.

The rearrangement uses TRBV5-8 and TRBJ1-1, with a weak D call TRBD1 (5 bases). Germline-derived CDR1 and CDR2 are SGHTS and YDEGEE. Trimming cost V 3 bases and J 2 bases, with 11 bases left between them. The CDR3 contains 14 residues. CDR3 bases: TGTGCCAGCAGCTCATGGGGGGGAAACACTGAAGCTTTCTTT. As protein: CASSSWGGNTEAFF.

The rearrangement uses TRBV5-5 and TRBJ1-1, with 8 nucleotides matching TRBD1. Germline V gives CDR1 SGHKS, CDR2 YYEKEE (reference sequence). The CDR3 loop spans 13 amino acids. Trimming at V came to 2 bases and at J to 4 bases, leaving 1 base not matched to a gene. DNA for the CDR3: TGTGCCAGCAGCTTACAGGGGGGCACTGAAGCTTTCTTT. Translated: CASSLQGGTEAFF.

The CDR3 nucleotides are TGTGCCAGCAGCGTGGGACAGGGCCAGAGATATGGCTACACCTTC. Protein sequence: CASSVGQGQRYGYTF. The rearrangement links TRBV5-4 to TRBJ1-2, with 9 bases fitting TRBD1. The CDR3 totals 15 residues. CDR1 is SGHNT, CDR2 YYREEE, per germline (reference sequence). V lost 4 bases, J lost 5 bases, and 9 bases stayed unmatched.

The V gene is TRBV7-2, the J gene TRBJ2-1; 12 positions match TRBD2. The CDR3 sequence is 17 residues long. CDR1 is SGHTA, CDR2 FQGNSA, per germline. V was pared by 5 bases and J by 5 bases, with 10 bases of the junction left unmatched. This CDR3 reads CASSTGAGTSGHNEQFF. The CDR3, as DNA: TGTGCCAGCAGCACAGGGGCCGGGACTAGCGGGCACAATGAGCAGTTCTTC.

The chain is built from TRBV5-1 and TRBJ2-3; 9 nucleotides line up with TRBD1. This CDR3 is built from 14 residues. The V gene end was trimmed by 5 bases and the J gene end by 6 bases; junction bases not matched to a gene: 7. Germline assignment: CDR1 SGHRS and CDR2 YFSETQ. As DNA, the CDR3 is TGCGCCAGCAGTTTGACAGGGGGTTTCGATACGCAGTATTTT. Protein product: CASSLTGGFDTQYF.

This clone was detected once. The chain uses TRBV3-1 (or the pseudogene TRBV3-2) and TRBJ1-2, with D perhaps matching TRBD1 (5 bases). The CDR3 loop spans 16 amino acids. V dropped 2 bases and J dropped 3 bases, with 16 bases sitting between them. Germline V gives CDR1 LGHDT, CDR2 YNNKEL (reference sequence). The CDR3 reads CASSQRSRGIHYGYTF. CDR3 bases: TGTGCCAGCAGCCAACGCTCTCGGGGGATTCACTATGGCTACACCTTC.

As DNA, the CDR3 is TGTGCCACCGGTGAGGTTATTGTCACCGGGGAGCTGTTTTTT. Its translation is CATGEVIVTGELFF. V gene TRBV15 combines with J gene TRBJ2-2; D remains ambiguous. V dropped 8 bases and J dropped 4 bases, with 14 bases sitting between them. Germline values: CDR1 LNHNV, CDR2 YYDKDF (reference sequence). This CDR3 contains 14 residues.

This clone has just a few counts. The chain employs TRBV28 and TRBJ2-7; 9 nucleotides line up with TRBD1. J gave up 2 bases and V 6 bases, and 5 bases lay outside the gene matches. The CDR3 runs to 14 residues. CDR1 and CDR2 (germline): MDHEN, SYDVKM. The CDR3 DNA follows: TGTGCCAGCAGAGGACAGGGGAGCCCCTACGAGCAGTACTTC. Amino acid sequence: CASRGQGSPYEQYF.

The chain's CDR3 is CASSAQGATNEKLFF. CDR3 nucleotide sequence: TGTGCCAGCAGCGCACAGGGCGCAACTAATGAAAAACTGTTTTTT. The gene calls are TRBV27 and TRBJ1-4, with D possibly being TRBD1 (6 bases). The CDR3 has 15 residues. Per germline, CDR1 MNHEY and CDR2 SMNVEV (reference sequence). Trimming removed 6 bases from V and 0 bases from J, with 11 bases in between.

The rearrangement links TRBV4-1 to TRBJ2-1, with 13 bases matching TRBD2. From germline, CDR1 is MGHRA and CDR2 YSYEKL. The CDR3 loop spans 15 amino acids. J lost 15 bases, V lost 4 bases, and 12 bases had no gene match. CDR3 DNA: TGCGCCAGCAGCCGCCTGACTAGCGGGGGGAGCCAGGGGTTCTTC. It yields the protein CASSRLTSGGSQGFF.

The chain carries TRBV30 and TRBJ2-2, with 9 nucleotides matching TRBD1. The CDR3 is made up of 16 amino acids. The junction had 9 bases not matched to a gene; V was cut back by 2 bases and J by 5 bases. Germline CDR1 is GTSNPN and CDR2 is SVGIG (reference sequence). CDR3 in DNA: TGTGCCTGGAGTTCTACCGGGACAGGGAAAACCGGGGAGCTGTTTTTT. Translated: CAWSSTGTGKTGELFF. Variable domain in full (rest from reference TRBV30 and TRBJ2-2): SQTIHQWPATLVQPVGSPLSLECTVEGTSNPNLYWYRQAAGRGLQLLFYSVGIGQISSEVPQNLSASRPQDRQFILSSKKLLLSDSGFYLCAWSSTGTGKTGELFFGEGSRLTVL.

Concerning this clone: This sample includes further DNA sequences coding for the same CDR3. This chain connects TRBV7-9 to TRBJ1-1, with 7 bases identical to TRBD1. V shed 3 bases and J 1 base; nucleotides not matched to a gene: 2. Germline V gene sequence: CDR1 SEHNR, CDR2 FQNEAQ (reference sequence). The CDR3 extends over 14 amino acids. The CDR3 nucleotides read TGTGCCAGCAGCTTGGGGACAGAGAACACTGAAGCTTTCTTT. Protein sequence: CASSLGTENTEAFF.

The chain links TRBV7-9 to TRBJ1-2, with TRBD1 matching over 7 bases. The CDR3 has 13 residues. Trimming removed 5 bases from V and 2 bases from J; junction bases left unmatched: 2. CDR1 and CDR2 from the germline V gene are SEHNR and FQNEAQ (reference sequence). The CDR3 region has the DNA TGTGCCAGCAGCCTACAGGGGAACTATGGCTACACCTTC. This encodes CASSLQGNYGYTF.

The CDR3 spells CASSLVSGGTEAFF. The CDR3 DNA reads as TGCGCCAGCAGCTTGGTGTCCGGGGGCACTGAAGCTTTCTTT. The chain carries TRBV5-1 and TRBJ1-1; tentatively, D is TRBD1 (5 bases). Germline lookup yields CDR1 SGHRS and CDR2 YFSETQ. V was trimmed by 0 bases and J by 4 bases, leaving 10 bases between them. The CDR3 is 14 amino acids.